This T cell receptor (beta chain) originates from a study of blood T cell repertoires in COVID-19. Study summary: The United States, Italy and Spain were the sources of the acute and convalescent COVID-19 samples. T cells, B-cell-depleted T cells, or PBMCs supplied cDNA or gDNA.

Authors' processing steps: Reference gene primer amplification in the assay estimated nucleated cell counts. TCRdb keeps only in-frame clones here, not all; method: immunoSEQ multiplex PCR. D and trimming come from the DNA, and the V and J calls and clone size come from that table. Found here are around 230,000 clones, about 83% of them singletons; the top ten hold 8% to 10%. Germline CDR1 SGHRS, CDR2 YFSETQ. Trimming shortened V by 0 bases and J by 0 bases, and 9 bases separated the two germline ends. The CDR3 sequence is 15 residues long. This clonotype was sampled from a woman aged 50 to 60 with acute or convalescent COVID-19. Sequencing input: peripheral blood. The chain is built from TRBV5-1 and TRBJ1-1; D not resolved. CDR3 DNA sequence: TGCGCCAGCAGCTTGGAAGCCCCACTGAACACTGAAGCTTTCTTT. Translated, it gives CASSLEAPLNTEAFF.